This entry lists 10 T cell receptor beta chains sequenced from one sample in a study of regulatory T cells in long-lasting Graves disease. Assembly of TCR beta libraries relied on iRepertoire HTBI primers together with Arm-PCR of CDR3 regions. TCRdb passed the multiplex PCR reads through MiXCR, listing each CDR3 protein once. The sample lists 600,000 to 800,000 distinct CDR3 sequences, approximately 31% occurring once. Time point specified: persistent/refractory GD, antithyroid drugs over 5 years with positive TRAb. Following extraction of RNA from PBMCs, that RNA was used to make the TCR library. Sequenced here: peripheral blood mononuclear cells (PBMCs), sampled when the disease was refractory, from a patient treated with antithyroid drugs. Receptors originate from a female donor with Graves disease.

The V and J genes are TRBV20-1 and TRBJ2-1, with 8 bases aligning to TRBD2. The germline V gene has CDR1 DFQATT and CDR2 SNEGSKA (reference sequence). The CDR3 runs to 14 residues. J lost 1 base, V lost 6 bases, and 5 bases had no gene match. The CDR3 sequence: CSAQTSGSYNEQFF. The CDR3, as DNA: TGCAGTGCCCAAACTAGCGGTTCCTACAATGAGCAGTTCTTC.

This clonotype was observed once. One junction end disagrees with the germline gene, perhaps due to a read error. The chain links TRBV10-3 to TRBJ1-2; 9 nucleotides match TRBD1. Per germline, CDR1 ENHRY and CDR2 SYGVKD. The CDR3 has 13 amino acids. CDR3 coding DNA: TGTGTCATCAGCCCCGGGACAGGGAGCGATTGGAACTTC. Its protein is CVISPGTGSDWNF.

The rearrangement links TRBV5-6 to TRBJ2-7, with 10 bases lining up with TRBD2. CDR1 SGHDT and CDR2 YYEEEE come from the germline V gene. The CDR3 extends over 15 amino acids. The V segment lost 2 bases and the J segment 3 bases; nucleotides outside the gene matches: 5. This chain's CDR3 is CASSFGTSAYYEQYF. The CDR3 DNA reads TGTGCCAGCAGCTTTGGGACTAGCGCTTACTACGAGCAGTACTTC. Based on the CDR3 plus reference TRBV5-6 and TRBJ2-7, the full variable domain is DAGVTQSPTHLIKTRGQQVTLRCSPKSGHDTVSWYQQALGQGPQFIFQYYEEEERQRGNFPDRFSGHQFPNYSSELNVNALLLGDSALYLCASSFGTSAYYEQYFGPGTRLTVT.

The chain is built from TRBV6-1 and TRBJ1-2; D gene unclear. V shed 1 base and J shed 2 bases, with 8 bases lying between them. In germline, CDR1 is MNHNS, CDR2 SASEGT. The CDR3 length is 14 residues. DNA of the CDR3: TGTGCCAGCAGTGAAGGGCCGCAGAACTATGGCTACACCTTC. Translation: CASSEGPQNYGYTF.

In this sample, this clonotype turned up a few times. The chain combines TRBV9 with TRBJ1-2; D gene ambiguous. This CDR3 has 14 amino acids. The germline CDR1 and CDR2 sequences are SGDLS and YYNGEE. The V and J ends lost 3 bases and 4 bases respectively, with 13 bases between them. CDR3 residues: CASSAGAALYGYTF. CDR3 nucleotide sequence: TGTGCCAGCAGCGCCGGTGCCGCCCTCTATGGCTACACCTTC.

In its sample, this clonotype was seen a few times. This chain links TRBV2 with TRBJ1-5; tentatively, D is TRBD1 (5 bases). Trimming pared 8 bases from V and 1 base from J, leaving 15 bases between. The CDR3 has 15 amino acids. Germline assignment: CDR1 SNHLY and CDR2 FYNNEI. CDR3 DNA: TGTGCCAGCTCCCGGGGGGGAAACAGCAATCAGCCCCAGCATTTT. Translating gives CASSRGGNSNQPQHF.

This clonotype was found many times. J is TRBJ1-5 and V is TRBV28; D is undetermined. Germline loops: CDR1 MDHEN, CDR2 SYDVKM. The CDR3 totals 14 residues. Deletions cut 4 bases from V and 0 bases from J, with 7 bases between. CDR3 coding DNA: TGTGCCAGCAGTTCGCCGGGTAGCAATCAGCCCCAGCATTTT. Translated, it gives CASSSPGSNQPQHF.

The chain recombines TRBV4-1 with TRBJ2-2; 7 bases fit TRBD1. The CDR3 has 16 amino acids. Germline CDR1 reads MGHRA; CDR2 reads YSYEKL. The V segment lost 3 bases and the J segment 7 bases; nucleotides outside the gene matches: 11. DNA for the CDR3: TGCGCCAGCAGCCAGGGAAGACAGGGCTTGGGCGGGGAGCTGTTTTTT. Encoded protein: CASSQGRQGLGGELFF.

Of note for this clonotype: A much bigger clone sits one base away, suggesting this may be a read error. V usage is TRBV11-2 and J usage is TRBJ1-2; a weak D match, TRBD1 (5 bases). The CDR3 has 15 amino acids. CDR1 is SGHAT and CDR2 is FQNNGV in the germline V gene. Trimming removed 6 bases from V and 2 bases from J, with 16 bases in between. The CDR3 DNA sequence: TGTGCCAGCAGTTTAAGAGTGGCAGGGAACTATGGCTACACCTTC. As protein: CASSLRVAGNYGYTF.

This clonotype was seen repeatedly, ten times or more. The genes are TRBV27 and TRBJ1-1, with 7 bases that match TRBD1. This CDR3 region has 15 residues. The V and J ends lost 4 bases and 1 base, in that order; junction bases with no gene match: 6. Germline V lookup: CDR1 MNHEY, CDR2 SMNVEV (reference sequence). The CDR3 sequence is CASSSWTGPNTEAFF. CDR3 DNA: TGTGCCAGCAGTTCTTGGACAGGACCGAACACTGAAGCTTTCTTT.